This TCR beta chain came from a study of blood T cell repertoires in COVID-19. Study overall: Specimens from acute and convalescent COVID-19 originated in the United States, Italy and Spain. From T cells, B-cell-depleted T cells, or PBMCs came the material, which was cDNA or gDNA.

Germline V CDR1 and CDR2: SGHDT, YYEEEE. The length of the CDR3 is 19 residues. The V segment lost 0 bases and the J segment 0 bases; nucleotides outside the gene matches: 7. Study processing details: Amplification of reference gene primers provided the estimated nucleated cell counts. Repertoires were generated with immunoSEQ multiplex PCR, while TCRdb's copy carries only in-frame clones and drops some. V and J calls and clone size are as listed in that table; D and trimming were resolved from the DNA. The sample consists of about 95,000 clones, about four fifths of them appearing once. This clonotype was obtained from a human donor in a cohort sampled during active COVID-19. Sequencing was performed on peripheral blood. This chain connects TRBV5-6 to TRBJ2-1; 12 bases line up with TRBD2. CDR3 DNA sequence: TGTGCCAGCAGCTTGGATTCGACTAGCGGGGGACACTCCTACAATGAGCAGTTCTTC. Translated, it gives CASSLDSTSGGHSYNEQFF.